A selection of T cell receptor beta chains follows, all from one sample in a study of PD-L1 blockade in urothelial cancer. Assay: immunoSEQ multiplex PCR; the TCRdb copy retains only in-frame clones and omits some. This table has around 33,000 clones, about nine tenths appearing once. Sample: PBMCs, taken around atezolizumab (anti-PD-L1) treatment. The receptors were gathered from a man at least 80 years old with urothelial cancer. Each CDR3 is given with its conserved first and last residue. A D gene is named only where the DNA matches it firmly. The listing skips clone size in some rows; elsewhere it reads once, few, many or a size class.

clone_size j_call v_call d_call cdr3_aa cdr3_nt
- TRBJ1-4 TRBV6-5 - CASSYSRGGFEKLFF TGTGCCAGCAGTTACTCGAGAGGCGGATTTGAAAAACTGTTTTTT
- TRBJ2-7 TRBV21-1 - CASSTGGAPSGRTYEQYF TGTGCCAGCAGCACAGGGGGTGCCCCTAGCGGGAGAACCTACGAGCAGTACTTC
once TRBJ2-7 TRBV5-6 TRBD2 CASSSYRTSSYEQYF TGTGCCAGCAGCTCCTATCGGACTAGTAGCTACGAGCAGTACTTC
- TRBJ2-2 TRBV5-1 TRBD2 CASSLAVAGGANTGELFF TGCGCCAGCAGCTTGGCGGTAGCGGGAGGCGCGAACACCGGGGAGCTGTTTTTT
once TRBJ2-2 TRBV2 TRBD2 CASKGTSNTGELFF TGTGCCAGCAAGGGGACTAGCAACACCGGGGAGCTGTTTTTT
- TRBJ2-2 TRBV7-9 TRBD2 CASSLKKLGLAEVTGELFF TGTGCCAGCAGCCTAAAGAAGCTCGGACTAGCGGAGGTCACCGGGGAGCTGTTTTTT
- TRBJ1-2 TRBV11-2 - CASSQGYSYGYTF TGTGCCAGCAGTCAGGGGTACTCTTATGGCTACACCTTC
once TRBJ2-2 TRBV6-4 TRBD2 CASSEASGLNTGELFF TGTGCCAGCAGTGAAGCTAGCGGCCTAAACACCGGGGAGCTGTTTTTT
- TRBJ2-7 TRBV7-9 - CASSLELGEEYF TGTGCCAGCAGCTTAGAACTAGGCGAGGAGTACTTC
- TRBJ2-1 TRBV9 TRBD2 CASTGGGQYNEQFF TGTGCCAGCACCGGGGGGGGACAATACAATGAGCAGTTCTTC
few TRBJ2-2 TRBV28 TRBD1 CASSPAGQALTGELFF TGTGCCAGCAGCCCGGCGGGACAGGCTCTCACCGGGGAGCTGTTTTTT
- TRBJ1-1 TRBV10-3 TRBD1 CAITMTGRTTEAFF TGTGCCATCACCATGACAGGGAGAACCACTGAAGCTTTCTTT
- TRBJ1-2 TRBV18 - CASSPDSFNYGYTF TGTGCCAGCTCACCTGACAGTTTTAACTATGGCTACACCTTC
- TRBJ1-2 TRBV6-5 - CASSSARGYTF TGTGCCAGCAGCTCCGCTAGAGGCTACACCTTC
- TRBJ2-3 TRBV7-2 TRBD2 CASSSLAVTGDTQYF TGTGCCAGCAGCTCCCTAGCGGTCACGGGGGATACGCAGTATTTT
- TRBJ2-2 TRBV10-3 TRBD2 CAIKERGGLAGANTGELFF TGTGCCATCAAGGAGCGGGGGGGACTAGCGGGAGCGAACACCGGGGAGCTGTTTTTT
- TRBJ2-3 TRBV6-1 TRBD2 CASSDPTGLAGTDTQYF TGTGCCAGCAGTGATCCTACCGGACTAGCGGGCACAGATACGCAGTATTTT
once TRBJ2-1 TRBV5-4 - CASSLGPGDSNEQFF TGTGCCAGCAGCTTGGGCCCGGGAGACTCCAATGAGCAGTTCTTC
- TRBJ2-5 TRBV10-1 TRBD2 CASSRAGGPQETQYF TGCGCCAGCAGTAGAGCGGGAGGGCCCCAAGAGACCCAGTACTTC
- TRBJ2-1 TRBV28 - CASTSGGWSGDYNEQFF TGTGCCAGCACATCCGGGGGGTGGTCAGGGGACTACAATGAGCAGTTCTTC
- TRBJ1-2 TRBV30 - CAWSVRQGLTGGGYTF TGTGCCTGGAGTGTACGGCAGGGCCTCACCGGGGGAGGCTACACCTTC
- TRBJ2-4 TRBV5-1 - CASSLEQGEGIQYF TGCGCCAGCAGCTTGGAACAGGGGGAGGGCATTCAGTACTTC
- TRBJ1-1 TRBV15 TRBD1 CATSSRGAEAFF TGTGCCACCAGCAGCAGGGGGGCTGAAGCTTTCTTT
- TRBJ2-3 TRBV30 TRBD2 CAWSLPGLAPKGTDTQYF TGTGCCTGGAGTCTCCCCGGACTAGCACCGAAGGGCACAGATACGCAGTATTTT
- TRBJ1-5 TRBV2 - CASSDQVAGQPQHF TGTGCCAGCAGTGACCAGGTGGCAGGTCAGCCCCAGCATTTT
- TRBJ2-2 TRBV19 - CASSAPSRGVWTGELFF TGTGCCAGTAGTGCCCCTTCCAGGGGGGTTTGGACCGGGGAGCTGTTTTTT
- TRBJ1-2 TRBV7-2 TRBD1 CASSRGQGAGGYTF TGTGCCAGCAGCCGAGGACAGGGGGCGGGTGGCTACACCTTC
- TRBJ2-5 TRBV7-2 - CASSLEGWREETQYF TGTGCCAGCAGCTTAGAAGGGTGGAGGGAAGAGACCCAGTACTTC
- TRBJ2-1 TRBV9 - CASSGAGKSNEQFF TGTGCCAGCAGCGGGGCGGGTAAAAGCAATGAGCAGTTCTTC
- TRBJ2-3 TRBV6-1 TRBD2 CASSVPLAGGADTQYF TGTGCCAGCAGTGTTCCTTTAGCGGGAGGGGCAGATACGCAGTATTTT
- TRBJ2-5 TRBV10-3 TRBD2 CAISASGSGETQYF TGTGCCATCTCTGCTAGCGGGAGCGGGGAGACCCAGTACTTC
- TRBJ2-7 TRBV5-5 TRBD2 CASSRVAGGTAYEQYF TGTGCCAGCAGCAGAGTAGCGGGAGGGACCGCCTACGAGCAGTACTTC
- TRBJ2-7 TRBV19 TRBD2 CASSAGTSTNSYEQYF TGTGCCAGTAGCGCAGGGACTAGCACAAACTCCTACGAGCAGTACTTC
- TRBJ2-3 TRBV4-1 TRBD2 CASRPGGSGRSDTQYF TGCGCCAGCAGACCTGGTGGTAGCGGGAGATCAGATACGCAGTATTTT
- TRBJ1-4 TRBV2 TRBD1 CASSEGTGPTNEKLFF TGTGCCAGCAGTGAAGGGACAGGTCCAACTAATGAAAAACTGTTTTTT
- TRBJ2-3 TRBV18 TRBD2 CASSPSGSTDTQYF TGTGCCAGCTCACCTAGCGGGAGCACAGATACGCAGTATTTT
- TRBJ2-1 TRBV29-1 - CSVRRRVGYNEQFF TGCAGCGTCCGGAGGAGGGTTGGGTACAATGAGCAGTTCTTC
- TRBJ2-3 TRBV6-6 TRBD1 CASSYSRTGGTDTQYF TGTGCCAGCAGTTACTCTAGGACAGGGGGAACAGATACGCAGTATTTT
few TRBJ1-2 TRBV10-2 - CASSPGLTYGYTF TGCGCCAGCAGCCCCGGACTCACCTATGGCTACACCTTC
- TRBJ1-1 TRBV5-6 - CASSHGGVRMNTEAFF TGTGCCAGCAGCCACGGCGGGGTACGCATGAACACTGAAGCTTTCTTT
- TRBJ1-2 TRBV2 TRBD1 CASSEGTGQWGYTF TGTGCCAGCAGTGAAGGGACAGGGCAGTGGGGCTACACCTTC
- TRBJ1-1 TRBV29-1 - CSAGDQSRRAFF TGCAGCGCTGGAGACCAATCCCGGCGGGCTTTCTTT
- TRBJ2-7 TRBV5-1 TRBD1 CASSLGRGPGLDEQYF TGCGCCAGCAGCTTGGGTAGGGGGCCCGGGTTGGACGAGCAGTACTTC
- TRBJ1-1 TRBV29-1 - CSVLNTEAFF TGCAGCGTCTTGAACACTGAAGCTTTCTTT
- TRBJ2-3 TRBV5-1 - CASSPAPGGPLTDTQYF TGCGCCAGCAGTCCGGCCCCGGGCGGGCCACTCACAGATACGCAGTATTTT
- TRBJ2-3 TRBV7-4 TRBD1 CASSSRQGQKSTDTQYF TGTGCCAGCAGCTCGCGACAGGGCCAAAAAAGCACAGATACGCAGTATTTT
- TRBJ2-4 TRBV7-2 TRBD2 CASSLKAGLGKNIQYF TGTGCCAGCAGCCTAAAAGCGGGACTCGGGAAAAACATTCAGTACTTC
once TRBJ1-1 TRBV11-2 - CASSPDSPYTEAFF TGTGCCAGCAGTCCGGACAGCCCCTACACTGAAGCTTTCTTT
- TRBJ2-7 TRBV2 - CANGGSYEQYF TGTGCCAACGGGGGTTCGTACGAGCAGTACTTC
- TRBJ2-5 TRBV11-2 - CASSLDRIVQETQYF TGTGCCAGCAGCTTAGACAGGATCGTGCAAGAGACCCAGTACTTC
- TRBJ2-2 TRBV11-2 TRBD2 CASSSPWLAGAGELFF TGTGCCAGCAGCTCCCCCTGGCTAGCGGGAGCCGGGGAGCTGTTTTTT
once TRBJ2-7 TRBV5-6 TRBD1 CASSLAGTGYEQYF TGTGCCAGCAGCTTGGCTGGGACAGGCTACGAGCAGTACTTC
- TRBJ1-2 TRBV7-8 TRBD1 CASSLSRGYGYTF TGTGCCAGCAGCTTAAGCAGGGGGTATGGCTACACCTTC
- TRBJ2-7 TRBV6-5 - CASSYSRSNLEQYF TGTGCCAGCAGTTACTCGAGATCCAACCTCGAGCAGTACTTC
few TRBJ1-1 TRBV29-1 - CSAQVTEAFF TGCAGCGCACAGGTCACTGAAGCTTTCTTT
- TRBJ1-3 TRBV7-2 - CASSPRGPSGNTIYF TGTGCCAGCAGCCCCAGGGGACCCTCTGGAAACACCATATATTTT
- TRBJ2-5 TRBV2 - CASSEFPGQISTETQYF TGTGCCAGCAGTGAATTTCCGGGACAAATATCCACAGAGACCCAGTACTTC